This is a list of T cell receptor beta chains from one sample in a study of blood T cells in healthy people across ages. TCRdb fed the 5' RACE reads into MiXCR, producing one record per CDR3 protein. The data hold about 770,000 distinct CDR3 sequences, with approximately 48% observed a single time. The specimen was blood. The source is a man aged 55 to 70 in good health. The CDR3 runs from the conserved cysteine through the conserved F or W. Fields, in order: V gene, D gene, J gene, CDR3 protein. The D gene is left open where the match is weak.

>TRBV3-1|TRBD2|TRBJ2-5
CASSQALAGGRETQYF
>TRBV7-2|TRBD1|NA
CATSLRGQGRPVYEQYF
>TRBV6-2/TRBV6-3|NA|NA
CASSSLGFEQYF
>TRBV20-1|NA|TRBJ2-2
CSARGTGELFF
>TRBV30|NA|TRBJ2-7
CAWSPEVVYEQYF
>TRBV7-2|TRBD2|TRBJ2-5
CASSLVRIAGGETQYF
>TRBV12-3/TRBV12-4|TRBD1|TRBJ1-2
CASSRTTGGDGYTF
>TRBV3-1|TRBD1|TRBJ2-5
CASGNRGPETQYF
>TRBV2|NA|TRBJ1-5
CASSGGQTYQPQHF
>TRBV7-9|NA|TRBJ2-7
CASSPAGQLISYEQYF
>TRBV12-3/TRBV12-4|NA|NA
CASSLIAGEYNEQYF
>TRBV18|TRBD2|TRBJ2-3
CASSRTSATDTQYF
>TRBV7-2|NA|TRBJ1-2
CASSLGPLNYGYTF
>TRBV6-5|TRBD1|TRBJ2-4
CASSYSTGGSRNIQYF
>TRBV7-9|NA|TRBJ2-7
CASSFVTHEQYF
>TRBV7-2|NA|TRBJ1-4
CASSQHNFNEKLFF
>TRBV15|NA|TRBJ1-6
CVTSRDDRGLPLHF
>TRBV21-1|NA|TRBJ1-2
CASSKTGKGGYTF
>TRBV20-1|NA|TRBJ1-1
CSARDRRRGAGTEAFF
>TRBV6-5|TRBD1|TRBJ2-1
CASSYPRGDRGSNEQFF
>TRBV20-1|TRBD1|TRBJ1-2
CSASPTGEHYGYTF
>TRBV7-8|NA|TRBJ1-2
CASSLRAGPNYGYTF
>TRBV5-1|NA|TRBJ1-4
CASSLGVFRGEKLFF
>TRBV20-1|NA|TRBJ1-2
CSAQEGPYGYTF
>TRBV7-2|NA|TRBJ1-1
CASSFSSEAFF
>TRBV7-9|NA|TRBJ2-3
CASRHREFTDTQYF
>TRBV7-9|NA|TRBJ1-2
CASSLGLRGEDGYTF
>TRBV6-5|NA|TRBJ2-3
CASQRGDTQYF
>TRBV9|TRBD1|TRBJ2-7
CASSVDHRGYEQYF
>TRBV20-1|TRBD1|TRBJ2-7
CSATLRGPPYEQYF
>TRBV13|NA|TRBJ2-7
CASSLGKGEQYF
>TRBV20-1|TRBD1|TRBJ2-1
CSARDRVHYNEQFF
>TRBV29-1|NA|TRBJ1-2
CSVTLDPPNYGYTF
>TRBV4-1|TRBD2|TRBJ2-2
CASSQSPGLAGNTGELFF
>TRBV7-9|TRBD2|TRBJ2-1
CASSRGTSGFRDEQFF
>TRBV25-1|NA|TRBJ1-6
CASRLTWDNSPLHF
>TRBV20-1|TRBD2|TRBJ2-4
CSARGASGGRVLAKNIQYF
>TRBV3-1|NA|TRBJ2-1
CASSLGNTGSKETQFF
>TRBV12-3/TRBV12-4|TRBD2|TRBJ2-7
CASSFSGSGNEQYF
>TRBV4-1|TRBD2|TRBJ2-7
CASSTIAGAPYEQYF
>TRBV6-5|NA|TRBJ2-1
CASSYSAEAYNEQFF
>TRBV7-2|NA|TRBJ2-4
CASSLAQGGAKNIQYF